The 10 T cell receptor beta chains in this list originate from one sample, sequenced in a study of blood T cell repertoires in COVID-19. Clones were sequenced by immunoSEQ multiplex PCR, and TCRdb holds only the in-frame ones, with some missing. Among some 270,000 clones listed, 70% to 85% were seen once. The sample consisted of peripheral blood. These receptors were taken from a human donor with COVID-19, enrolled during active disease. The donor label of this sample is uncertain.

This clone was counted only a few times. The J gene is TRBJ1-5, the V gene TRBV3-1 (or the pseudogene TRBV3-2); D remains unclear. V gave up 0 bases and J gave up 0 bases, with 9 bases separating them. The CDR3 spans 16 residues. CDR1 LGHDT and CDR2 YNNKEL come from the germline V gene (reference sequence). The CDR3 reads CASSQDLVNSNQPQHF. The CDR3, as DNA: TGTGCCAGCAGCCAAGATTTAGTCAATAGCAATCAGCCCCAGCATTTT.

This rearrangement joins TRBV2 to TRBJ1-5; possible D gene TRBD1, 5 bases. V lost 1 base to trimming and J lost 9 bases, with 16 bases between them. This CDR3 spans 15 amino acids. The V gene's germline CDR1 is SNHLY and CDR2 FYNNEI. The CDR3 DNA reads TGTGCCAGCAGTGAAGTAAGCAGGGCTCCTCGGCCCCAGCATTTT. Encoded protein: CASSEVSRAPRPQHF.

J is TRBJ2-3 and V is TRBV2; 7 bases align to TRBD2. Unmatched junction bases numbered 6, after V lost 5 bases and J lost 10 bases. Germline V lookup: CDR1 SNHLY, CDR2 FYNNEI. The CDR3 contains 12 residues. CDR3 DNA sequence: TGTGCCAGCAGTCGCGGACTAGAAGCGCAGTATTTT. Translation gives CASSRGLEAQYF.

The J gene is TRBJ2-7, the V gene TRBV7-9, with 8 bases fitting TRBD1. Germline V CDR1 and CDR2: SEHNR, FQNEAQ (reference sequence). The CDR3 spans 17 residues. Trimming removed 4 bases from V and 4 bases from J; junction bases left unmatched: 15. The CDR3 region has the DNA TGTGCCAGCAGCTCCGGGTTAGACAGGGGAGGTGGGTACGAGCAGTACTTC. Protein product: CASSSGLDRGGGYEQYF.

The table lists this clone with a count of one. The rearrangement joins TRBV7-3 to TRBJ2-1; 8 nucleotides line up with TRBD2. The germline V gene encodes CDR1 SGHTA and CDR2 FQGTGA. There are 15 residues in the CDR3. The V segment lost 4 bases and the J segment 2 bases; nucleotides outside the gene matches: 4. The CDR3 region has the DNA TGTGCCAGCAGCTCTACTAGCGGAACCTACAATGAGCAGTTCTTC. It specifies CASSSTSGTYNEQFF. Variable domain in full (rest from reference TRBV7-3 and TRBJ2-1): GAGVSQTPSNKVTEKGKYVELRCDPISGHTALYWYRQSLGQGPEFLIYFQGTGAADDSGLPNDRFFAVRPEGSVSTLKIQRTERGDSAVYLCASSSTSGTYNEQFFGPGTRLTVL.

V is TRBV6-2 or TRBV6-3 and J is TRBJ2-6, with 10 positions matching TRBD2. The germline gives CDR1 MNHEY, CDR2 SVGEGT. V lost 7 bases to trimming and J lost 3 bases; unmatched junction nucleotides: 12. This CDR3 has 18 residues. This CDR3 reads CASIPRTSGFLGANVLTF. The CDR3 nucleotides read TGTGCCAGCATCCCTAGGACTAGCGGCTTCCTTGGGGCCAACGTCCTGACTTTC.

The V call is TRBV2, the J call TRBJ1-5, with no clear D. Germline CDR1 and CDR2: SNHLY and FYNNEI. The CDR3 totals 15 residues. V was clipped by 4 bases and J by 1 base, with 11 bases between them. The CDR3 protein is CASSVPLGSNQPQHF. The CDR3 DNA follows: TGTGCCAGCAGTGTTCCGCTGGGCAGCAATCAGCCCCAGCATTTT.

The V call is TRBV7-2, the J call TRBJ2-4; D call uncertain. CDR3 length: 14 residues. CDR1 is SGHTA and CDR2 is FQGNSA in the germline V gene. V gave up 1 base and J gave up 9 bases, with 13 bases separating them. CDR3 sequence reads: CASSLDWHAGIQYF. In DNA, the CDR3 is TGTGCCAGCAGCTTAGACTGGCATGCAGGCATTCAGTACTTC.

The gene calls are TRBV29-1 and TRBJ1-2, with 9 bases matching TRBD1. CDR3 length: 15 amino acids. Germline V gene sequence: CDR1 SQVTM, CDR2 ANQGSEA. Trimming took 5 bases from V and 3 from J; bases not matched to a gene: 10. CDR3 coding DNA: TGCAGCGTTTCGAAACAGGGGGCTGGGGACTATGGCTACACCTTC. It encodes CSVSKQGAGDYGYTF.

The chain recombines TRBV25-1 with TRBJ1-2, with 8 bases that match TRBD1. V was pared by 1 base and J by 4 bases, with 8 bases of the junction left unmatched. The germline CDR1 and CDR2 sequences are MGHDK and SYGVNS. The CDR3 length is 16 residues. The CDR3 here is CASSEWGQELSYGYTF. The CDR3 DNA reads as TGTGCCAGCAGTGAATGGGGACAGGAGCTCTCCTATGGCTACACCTTC.